This TCR beta chain was found in a study of regulatory T cells in long-lasting Graves disease. The CDR3 length is 15 residues. Deletions cut 2 bases from V and 1 base from J, with 11 bases between. Germline CDR1 and CDR2: MNHEY and SVGEGT. Only a few counts were recorded for this clonotype. Its antigen is not known. Time point noted: newly diagnosed GD, antithyroid drugs for less than 3 months. Extracted PBMC RNA gave rise to the TCR library. Findings and limits, study-wide: Under persistent disease, TRBV28, TRBJ1-2 and TRBJ2-5 were used preferentially. The persistent group shared around 2,700 public clonotypes, more than the approximately 970 shared by new patients. Persistent Graves' patients had lower TCR diversity than newly diagnosed ones.

CDR3 regions were amplified by Arm-PCR using iRepertoire HTBI primers to build TCR beta libraries. MiXCR, run by TCRdb on the multiplex PCR reads, gives a single entry per CDR3 protein. This sample has 350,000 to 450,000 distinct CDR3 sequences, with around 11% found just once. These data were likewise used in another study, on T cells in Graves' hyperthyroidism and ophthalmopathy.

The TCR comes from a young woman with Graves disease. This sequence joins TRBV6-2 or TRBV6-3 and TRBJ1-1; D unclear. The input for sequencing was peripheral blood mononuclear cells (PBMCs), taken at new diagnosis, from a patient treated with antithyroid drugs. CDR3 sequence reads: CASSYGGSGNTEAFF. The CDR3 DNA follows: TGTGCCAGCAGTTACGGAGGCAGCGGGAACACTGAAGCTTTCTTT.